This TCR beta chain was sequenced in a study of blood T cell repertoires in COVID-19 (dated by TCRdb to the early 2020s). Describing the broader study: Samples from collaborators originated in the United States, Italy and Spain and spanned both the acute and convalescent phases of COVID-19. Sample metadata almost always included a de-identified subject ID, COVID-19 status, age in years and sex. The material from the prospective study consisted of cDNA or gDNA derived from T cells, B-cell-depleted T cells, or PBMCs. Deeply sampled blood TCRbeta repertoires from subjects exposed to, actively infected with, or recovered from COVID-19 were included in the dataset. A freely available public database, intended as a resource for researchers studying the immune response to SARS-CoV-2, is where the repertoires were released. Where available, HLA class I and class II types were taken from metadata supplied by the sample provider and were not determined by assay-based typing. Samples came from the ongoing ImmuneRACE study (first 160 participants) plus 1,254 subjects from 6 global collaborators.

TCRbeta CDR3 regions were amplified from genomic DNA using the immunoSEQ Assay, a bias-controlled multiplex PCR. Under the source paper's analysis protocol: The number of nucleated cells in each sample was estimated from the amplification of reference gene primers within the assay. To quantify the absolute abundance of each unique TCRbeta CDR3 rearrangement, sequence reads were collapsed and filtered. For each sample, productive Simpson clonality was calculated as the square root of Simpson's diversity index across productive rearrangements. Sourced from immuneACCESS, this table was stored by TCRdb with only in-frame sequences that have V and J called. A share of the clones is absent; for the studies checked, an unresolved V gene accounts for under half, and the remainder has no known explanation. That table gives V, J and clone size, and the DNA gave D and trimming. Counted in this sample were about 110,000 clones; 69% of them appeared once. Approximately 6.2% of the sample is taken by the ten largest.

Collaborating institutions collected whole blood in K2EDTA tubes following their own protocols. For TCRbeta analysis, collaborator samples were shipped as frozen whole blood, as isolated PBMCs, or as DNA extracted from either sample type. On this clone itself: The antigen it recognizes is unknown. Base qualities are not recorded, but no much larger clone differs from it by a single base.

Beyond this particular receptor, the publication reports: How much clinical and demographic metadata was included differed by source and by participant, and the metadata was provided uncurated.

Relative to germline, V is missing 2 bases and J is missing 5 bases, with 15 bases of the junction outside any gene match. From the germline V gene (reference sequence), CDR1 is GTSNPN and CDR2 is SVGIG. Reading from cysteine to phenylalanine, the CDR3 counts 17 amino acids. The retained sequence is limited to the CDR3, 51 bases, with the frame set at the first base. This sequence was found in an elderly man with acute or convalescent COVID-19. The V gene is TRBV30 and the J gene is TRBJ1-1; TRBD1 aligns with 9 central bases. The sequencing input was peripheral blood. CDR3 sequence: CAWSLNRGLSGGTEAFF. The DNA sequence follows: TGTGCCTGGAGTCTGAACAGGGGGCTCTCTGGGGGGACTGAAGCTTTCTTT.